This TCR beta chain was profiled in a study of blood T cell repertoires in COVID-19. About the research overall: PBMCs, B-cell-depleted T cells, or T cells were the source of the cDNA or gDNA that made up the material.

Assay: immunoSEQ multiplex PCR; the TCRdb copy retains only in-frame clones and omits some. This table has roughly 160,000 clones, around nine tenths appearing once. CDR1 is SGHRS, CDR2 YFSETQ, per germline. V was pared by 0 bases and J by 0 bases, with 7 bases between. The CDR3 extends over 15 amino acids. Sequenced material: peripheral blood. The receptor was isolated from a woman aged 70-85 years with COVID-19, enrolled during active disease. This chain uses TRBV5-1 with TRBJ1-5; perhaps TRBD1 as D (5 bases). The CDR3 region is CASSLEGSSNQPQHF. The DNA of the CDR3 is TGCGCCAGCAGCTTGGAGGGGTCTAGCAATCAGCCCCAGCATTTT.